This is a list of T cell receptor beta chains from one sample in a study of CD8+CD57+ T cells in acquired aplastic anemia. TCRdb ran MiXCR on the reads and lists one entry per CDR3 protein. The sample has around 33,000 distinct CDR3 sequences; around 76% are singletons. Sequenced material: sorted CD4+, CD8+, or CD8+CD57+ T cells (not recorded which) from PBMCs. These receptors originate from a human donor in good health, serving as a control. Both conserved end residues are part of each CDR3.

TRBV6-2/TRBV6-3 CASSYGGPTDTQYF
TRBV15 CATSRDRQGGMDTQYF
TRBV13 CASRPRGPLNYGYTF
TRBV7-3 CASRSREAGANVLTF
TRBV7-2 CASTAGNTYEQYF
TRBV2 CASSDRGQNNSPLHF
TRBV27 CASSPSQGGYEQYF
TRBV29-1 CSVESLAFNSEQFF
TRBV6-1 CASRSLEQETQYF
TRBV7-8 CASSLEQPPSYEQYF
TRBV20-1 CSASRLAETDTQYF
TRBV19 CASSRGAGNTIYF
TRBV10-3 CAIGRQGFGTEAFF
TRBV12-3/TRBV12-4 CASSSGARTDTQYF
TRBV9 CASSVGGGTAYEQYF
TRBV2 CAISESILGASEQYF
TRBV14 CASSQDGHRGQGYAF
TRBV5-1 CASSLDQGREAFF
TRBV3-1 CASSQERAGLGNTIYF
TRBV2 CASSVTTGSGYTF
TRBV29-1 CSSQPGLASDNEQFF
TRBV2 CASSPQGVGLDTQYF
TRBV24-1 CATSDSSYNSPLHF
TRBV20-1 CSADIGEKDLYEQYF
TRBV19 CASATAQQETQYF
TRBV2 CASSVESDEQYF
TRBV2 CASSGSDKANTEAFF
TRBV7-9 CASSPTSGSTDTQYF
TRBV5-6 CASSLQGTGIPEAFF
TRBV2 CASSYGTSGYEQYF
TRBV15 CATSGGVSGANALTF
TRBV10-2 CASSGQSGIAFF
TRBV15 CATSRDWGNTEAFF
TRBV5-1 CASTLDETQYF
TRBV2 CASRQGPSYEQYF
TRBV29-1 CSGTRDNEQFF
TRBV20-1 CSARVTYNSPLHF
TRBV25-1 CASSEGLAGVILDEQYF
TRBV15 CASSSAYQETQYF
TRBV10-2 CASSEQRGILNEQFF
TRBV19 CASSTPTDTQYF
TRBV19 CASVERAGGYNEQFF
TRBV25-1 CASSAHGQGAVGYTF
TRBV10-3 CAISRTAGPYEQYF
TRBV6-1 CASRGDSSNQPQHF
TRBV6-4 CASSDSTSGGANEQFF
TRBV14 CASSPRTGWYYEQYF
TRBV2 CASTTGTFDEKLFF
TRBV6-2/TRBV6-3 CASSPRSGRSYGYTF